This T cell receptor beta chain was recorded in a study of CD8 T cells in Susac syndrome. After extraction with the RNeasy kit, about 0.5 to 1 ug of the RNA was reverse transcribed using random hexamers. TCRdb redid the calling of the immunoSEQ multiplex PCR reads with MiXCR, one entry per CDR3 protein. Of about 200,000 distinct CDR3 sequences in the sample, around 95% were seen once. J was trimmed by 4 bases and V by 8 bases; bases with no gene match: 7. CDR1 DFQATT and CDR2 SNEGSKA come from the germline V gene (reference sequence). CDR3 length equals 13 residues. FACS was used to enrich TEMRA cells, whereas the CD8+ and CD4+ T cells were obtained by negative isolation.

Sequencing was done on a sample of CD4+ T cells from PBMCs. The sequence came from a human donor in good health. This rearrangement joins TRBV20-1 to TRBJ2-7, with TRBD2 matching 11 bases. CDR3 region: CSIHSGGAYEQYF. CDR3 DNA: TGCAGTATTCATAGCGGGGGGGCATACGAGCAGTACTTC.